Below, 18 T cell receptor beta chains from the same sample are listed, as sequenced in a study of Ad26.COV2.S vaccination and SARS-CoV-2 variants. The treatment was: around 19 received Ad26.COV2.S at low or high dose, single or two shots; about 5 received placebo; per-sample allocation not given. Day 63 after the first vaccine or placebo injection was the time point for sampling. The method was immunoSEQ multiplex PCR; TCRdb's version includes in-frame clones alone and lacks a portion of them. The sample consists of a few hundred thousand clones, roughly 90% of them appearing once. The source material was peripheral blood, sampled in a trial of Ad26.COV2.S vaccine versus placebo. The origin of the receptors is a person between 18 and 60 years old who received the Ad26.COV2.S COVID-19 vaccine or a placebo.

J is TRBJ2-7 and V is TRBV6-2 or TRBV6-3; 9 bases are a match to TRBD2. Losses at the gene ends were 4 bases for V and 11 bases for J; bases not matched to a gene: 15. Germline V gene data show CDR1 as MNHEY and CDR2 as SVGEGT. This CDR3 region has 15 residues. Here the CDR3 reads CASSLRSLTSGEKYF. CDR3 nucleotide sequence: TGTGCCAGCAGTTTAAGGTCGTTGACTAGCGGAGAAAAGTACTTC.

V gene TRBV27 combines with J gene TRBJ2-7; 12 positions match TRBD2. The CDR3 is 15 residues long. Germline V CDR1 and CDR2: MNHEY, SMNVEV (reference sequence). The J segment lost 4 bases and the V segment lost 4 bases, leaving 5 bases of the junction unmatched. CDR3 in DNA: TGTGCCAGCAGTTCCCGGACTAGCGGGGTGTACGAGCAGTACTTC. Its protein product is CASSSRTSGVYEQYF.

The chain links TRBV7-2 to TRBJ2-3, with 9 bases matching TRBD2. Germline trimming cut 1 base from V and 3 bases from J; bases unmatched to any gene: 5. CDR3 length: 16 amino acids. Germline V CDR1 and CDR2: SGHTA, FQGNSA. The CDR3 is CASSLGGGASTDTQYF. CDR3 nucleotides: TGTGCCAGCAGCTTAGGCGGGGGGGCCTCAACAGATACGCAGTATTTT. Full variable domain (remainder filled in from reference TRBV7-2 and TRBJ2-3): GAGVSQSPSNKVTEKGKDVELRCDPISGHTALYWYRQSLGQGLEFLIYFQGNSAPDKSGLPSDRFSAERTGGSVSTLTIQRTQQEDSAVYLCASSLGGGASTDTQYFGPGTRLTVL.

CDR3: CASSMAGDEQYF. The CDR3 coding sequence is TGTGCCAGTAGTATGGCTGGGGACGAGCAGTACTTC. The V and J genes are TRBV19 and TRBJ2-7; D unresolved. This CDR3 comprises 12 residues. Germline V gene lookup returns CDR1 LNHDA and CDR2 SQIVND (reference sequence). V lost 3 bases to trimming and J lost 5 bases, with 8 bases between them.

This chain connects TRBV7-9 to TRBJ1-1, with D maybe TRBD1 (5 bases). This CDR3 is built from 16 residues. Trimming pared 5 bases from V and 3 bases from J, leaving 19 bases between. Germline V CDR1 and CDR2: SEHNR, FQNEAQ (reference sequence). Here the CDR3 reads CASSPYRIKQYTEAFF. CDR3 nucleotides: TGTGCCAGCAGCCCCTACAGGATCAAGCAGTACACTGAAGCTTTCTTT. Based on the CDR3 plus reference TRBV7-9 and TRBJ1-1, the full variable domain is DTGVSQNPRHKITKRGQNVTFRCDPISEHNRLYWYRQTLGQGPEFLTYFQNEAQLEKSRLLSDRFSAERPKGSFSTLEIQRTEQGDSAMYLCASSPYRIKQYTEAFFGQGTRLTVV.

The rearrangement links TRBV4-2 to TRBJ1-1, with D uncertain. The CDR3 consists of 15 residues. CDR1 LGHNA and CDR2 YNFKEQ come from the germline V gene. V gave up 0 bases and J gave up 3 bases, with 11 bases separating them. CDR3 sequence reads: CASSQDGAGDTEAFF. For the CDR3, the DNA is TGTGCCAGCAGCCAAGATGGAGCGGGTGACACTGAAGCTTTCTTT.

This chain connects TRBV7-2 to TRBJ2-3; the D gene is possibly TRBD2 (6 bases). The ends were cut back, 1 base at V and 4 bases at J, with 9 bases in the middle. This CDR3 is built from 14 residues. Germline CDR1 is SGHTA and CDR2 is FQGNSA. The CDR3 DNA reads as TGTGCCAGCAGCTTAGTGGGGGGTTCAGATACGCAGTATTTT. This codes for CASSLVGGSDTQYF.

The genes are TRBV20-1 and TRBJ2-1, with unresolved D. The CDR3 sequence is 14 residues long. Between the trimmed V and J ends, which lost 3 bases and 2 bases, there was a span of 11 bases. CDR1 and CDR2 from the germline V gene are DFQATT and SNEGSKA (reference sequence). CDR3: CSASGSETYNEQFF. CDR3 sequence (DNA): TGCAGTGCTAGTGGGTCGGAAACCTACAATGAGCAGTTCTTC.

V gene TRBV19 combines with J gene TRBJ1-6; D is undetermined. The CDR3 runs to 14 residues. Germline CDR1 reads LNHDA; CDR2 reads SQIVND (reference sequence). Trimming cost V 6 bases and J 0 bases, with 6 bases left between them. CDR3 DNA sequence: TGTGCCAGTAGCATGAGCTCCTATAATTCACCCCTCCACTTT. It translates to CASSMSSYNSPLHF.

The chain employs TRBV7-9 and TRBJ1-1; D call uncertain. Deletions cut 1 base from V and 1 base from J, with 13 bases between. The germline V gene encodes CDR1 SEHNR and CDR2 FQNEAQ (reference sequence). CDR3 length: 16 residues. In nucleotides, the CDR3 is TGTGCCAGCAGCTTAGGTCCAGATAACAGGAACACTGAAGCTTTCTTT. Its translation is CASSLGPDNRNTEAFF.

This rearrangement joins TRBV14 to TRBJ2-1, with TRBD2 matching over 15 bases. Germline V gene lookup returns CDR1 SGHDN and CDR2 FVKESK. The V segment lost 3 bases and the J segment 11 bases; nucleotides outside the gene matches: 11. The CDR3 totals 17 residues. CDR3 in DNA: TGTGCCAGCAGCCACAACGAGCGGGGACTAGCGGGGGGTAAGCAGTTCTTC. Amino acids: CASSHNERGLAGGKQFF.

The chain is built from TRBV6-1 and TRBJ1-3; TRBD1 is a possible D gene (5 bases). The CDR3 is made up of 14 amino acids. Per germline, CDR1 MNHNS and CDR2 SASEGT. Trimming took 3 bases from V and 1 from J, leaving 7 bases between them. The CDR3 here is CASSDGASGNTIYF. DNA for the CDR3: TGTGCCAGCAGTGACGGGGCTTCTGGAAACACCATATATTTT.

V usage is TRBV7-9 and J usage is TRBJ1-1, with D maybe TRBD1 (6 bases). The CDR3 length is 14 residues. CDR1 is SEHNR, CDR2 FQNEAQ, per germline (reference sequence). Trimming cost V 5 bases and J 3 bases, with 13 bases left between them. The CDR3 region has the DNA TGTGCCAGCAGCCGTGAACAGGGCTACACTGAAGCTTTCTTT. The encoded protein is CASSREQGYTEAFF.

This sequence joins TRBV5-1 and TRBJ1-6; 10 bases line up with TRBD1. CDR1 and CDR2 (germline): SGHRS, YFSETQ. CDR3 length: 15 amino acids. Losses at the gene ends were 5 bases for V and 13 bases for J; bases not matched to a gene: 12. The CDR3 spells CASRGQGKGVVPLHF. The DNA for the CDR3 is TGCGCCAGCAGGGGACAGGGGAAAGGCGTAGTGCCCCTCCACTTT.

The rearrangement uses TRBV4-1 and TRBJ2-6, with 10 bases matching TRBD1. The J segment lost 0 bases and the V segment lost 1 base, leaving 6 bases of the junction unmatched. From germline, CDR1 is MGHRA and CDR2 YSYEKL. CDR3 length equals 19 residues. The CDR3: CASSQGPGQGSSGANVLTF. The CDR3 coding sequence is TGCGCCAGCAGCCAAGGGCCGGGACAGGGGTCCTCTGGGGCCAACGTCCTGACTTTC.

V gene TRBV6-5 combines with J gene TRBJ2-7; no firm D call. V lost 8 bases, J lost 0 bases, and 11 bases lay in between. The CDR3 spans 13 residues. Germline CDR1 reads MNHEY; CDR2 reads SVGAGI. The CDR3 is CASVSLSSYEQYF. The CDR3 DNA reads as TGTGCCAGCGTATCCCTCAGCTCCTACGAGCAGTACTTC.

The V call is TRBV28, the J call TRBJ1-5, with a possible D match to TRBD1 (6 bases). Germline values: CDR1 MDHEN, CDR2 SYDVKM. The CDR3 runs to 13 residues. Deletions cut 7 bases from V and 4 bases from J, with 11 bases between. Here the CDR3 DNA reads TGTGCCAGCAATAAAGGGGGTAATCAGCCCCAGCATTTT. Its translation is CASNKGGNQPQHF.

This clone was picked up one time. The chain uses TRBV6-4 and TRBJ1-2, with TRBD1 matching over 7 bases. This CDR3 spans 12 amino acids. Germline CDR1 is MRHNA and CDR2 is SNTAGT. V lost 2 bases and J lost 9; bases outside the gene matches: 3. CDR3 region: CASSDRGRSYTF. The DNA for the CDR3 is TGTGCCAGCAGTGACAGGGGGCGTAGCTACACCTTC.